This passage covers 2 T cell receptor beta chains from one sample sequenced in a study of long-term antiretroviral therapy in people with HIV. A v3.0 immunoSEQ assay was performed at survey level. Repertoires were generated with immunoSEQ multiplex PCR, while TCRdb's copy carries only in-frame clones and drops some. The sample comprises fewer than 15,000 clones, more than 80% of which are singletons, and about 17% rests with the top ten. Sequencing used unsorted PBMCs, obtained 3.4 years after starting antiretroviral therapy. The receptors originated from a man aged 40-49 years with HIV.

This clone is a singleton in its sample. This chain uses TRBV29-1 with TRBJ2-2; tentatively, D is TRBD1 (5 bases). Trimming left V 6 bases short and J 4 bases short, with 9 bases between. This CDR3 comprises 12 residues. CDR1 and CDR2 (germline): SQVTM, ANQGSEA. In nucleotides, the CDR3 is TGCAGCGTCTCCAGGGCCACCGGGGAGCTGTTTTTT. It specifies CSVSRATGELFF.

The chain carries TRBV4-3 and TRBJ2-7, with D tentatively TRBD2 (5 bases). The length of the CDR3 is 15 residues. Germline V gene data show CDR1 as LGHNA and CDR2 as YSLEER. Trimming left V 1 base short and J 2 bases short, with 12 bases between. CDR3 sequence (DNA): TGCGCCAGCAGCCAAGCGGGCGGAGGTACCTACGAGCAGTACTTC. Translating it yields CASSQAGGGTYEQYF.